The 8 T cell receptor beta chains in this list originate from one sample, sequenced in a study of blood T cells in healthy people across ages. A second about 7 to 12 cycle PCR used barcoded and J-beta primers. MiXCR was run by TCRdb on the 5' RACE reads, yielding one entry per CDR3 protein. The repertoire holds 1,500,000 or so distinct CDR3 sequences, with 45% to 70% as singletons. Sequenced material: blood. The receptor source for this set is a man aged 18 to 30 in good health.

J is TRBJ2-7 and V is TRBV15, with 7 bases that match TRBD2. J gave up 4 bases and V 5 bases, and 8 bases lay outside the gene matches. Germline-derived CDR1 and CDR2 are LNHNV and YYDKDF (reference sequence). The CDR3 consists of 14 residues. The DNA for the CDR3 is TGTGCCACCAGCGGTCAGCGGGGACCTTACGAGCAGTACTTC. Its translation is CATSGQRGPYEQYF.

This clonotype was counted between two and nine times. The chain uses TRBV7-2 and TRBJ1-5, with D perhaps matching TRBD1 (6 bases). The germline V and J ends were trimmed by 3 bases and 2 bases, with 11 bases remaining between them. This CDR3 region has 15 residues. CDR1 is SGHTA, CDR2 FQGNSA, per germline. CDR3 loop: CASSLAGAGNQPQHF. The CDR3 bases are TGTGCCAGCAGCTTGGCGGGGGCGGGCAATCAGCCCCAGCATTTT.

This clonotype was picked up a small number of times. The chain links TRBV28 to TRBJ1-2, with D perhaps TRBD1 (5 bases). The CDR3 runs 14 residues. Germline loops: CDR1 MDHEN, CDR2 SYDVKM. Trimming took 5 bases from V and 6 from J, leaving 16 bases between them. DNA for the CDR3: TGTGCCAGCAGTATGGGCAGGGTAATAAATGGCTACACCTTC. Residues: CASSMGRVINGYTF.

V and J are TRBV4-1 and TRBJ1-5; D gene ambiguous. The CDR3 extends over 15 amino acids. Deletions cut 1 base from V and 5 bases from J, with 12 bases between. From germline, CDR1 is MGHRA and CDR2 YSYEKL. Here the CDR3 reads CASSQVLTYDQPQHF. CDR3 nucleotides: TGCGCCAGCAGCCAAGTTCTCACATATGATCAGCCCCAGCATTTT.

This chain uses TRBV20-1 with TRBJ2-1; possibly TRBD2 for D (5 bases). The J call could be wrong; TRBJ2-7 is a better fit for the DNA end. In germline, CDR1 is DFQATT, CDR2 SNEGSKA (reference sequence). The CDR3 extends over 14 amino acids. This chain's CDR3 is CSSVDSSSYNEQYF. The CDR3, as DNA: TGCAGTTCCGTGGACTCGTCCTCCTACAATGAGCAGTACTTC.

The chain uses TRBV11-2 and TRBJ2-7; D gene uncertain. Germline loops: CDR1 SGHAT, CDR2 FQNNGV. V was pared by 0 bases and J by 3 bases, with 6 bases between. The CDR3 contains 13 residues. Written as DNA, the CDR3 is TGTGCCAGCAGCTTAGAAGCGATCTACGAGCAGTACTTC. Its translation is CASSLEAIYEQYF.

This clonotype was counted only a few times. The chain is built from TRBV4-3 and TRBJ2-3; possible D gene TRBD2, 6 bases. Germline V gene sequence: CDR1 LGHNA, CDR2 YSLEER. This CDR3 has 15 amino acids. V lost 2 bases and J 5 bases, leaving 14 bases between the germline ends. The CDR3 region is CASSQTGTGRDTQYF. CDR3 bases: TGCGCCAGCAGCCAAACCGGGACTGGGCGAGATACGCAGTATTTT.

The rearrangement links TRBV29-1 to TRBJ2-1; 8 bases are a match to TRBD2. Germline V gene lookup returns CDR1 SQVTM and CDR2 ANQGSEA. After removal of 5 bases from V and 2 bases from J, the junction contained 2 bases not matched to a gene. The CDR3 runs 13 residues. The CDR3 here is CSVNGGAYNEQFF. The CDR3 DNA is TGCAGCGTTAACGGGGGGGCCTACAATGAGCAGTTCTTC.